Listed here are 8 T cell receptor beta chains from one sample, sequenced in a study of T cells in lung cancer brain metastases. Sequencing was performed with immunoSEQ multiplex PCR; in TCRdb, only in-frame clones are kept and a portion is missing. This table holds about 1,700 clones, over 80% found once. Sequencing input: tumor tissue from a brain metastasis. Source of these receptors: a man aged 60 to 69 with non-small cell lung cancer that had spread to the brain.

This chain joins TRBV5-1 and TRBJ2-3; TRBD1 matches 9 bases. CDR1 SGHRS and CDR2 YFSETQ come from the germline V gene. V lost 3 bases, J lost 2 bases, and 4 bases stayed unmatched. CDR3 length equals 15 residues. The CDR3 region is CASSSWTGDTDTQYF. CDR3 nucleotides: TGCGCCAGCAGCTCCTGGACAGGGGACACAGATACGCAGTATTTT.

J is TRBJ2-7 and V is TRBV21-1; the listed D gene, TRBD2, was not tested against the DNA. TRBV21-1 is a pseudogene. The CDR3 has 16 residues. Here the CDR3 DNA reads TGTGCCAGCAGCATGGGTCCCCGGGACTCTTCCTACGAGCAGTACTTC. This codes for CASSMGPRDSSYEQYF.

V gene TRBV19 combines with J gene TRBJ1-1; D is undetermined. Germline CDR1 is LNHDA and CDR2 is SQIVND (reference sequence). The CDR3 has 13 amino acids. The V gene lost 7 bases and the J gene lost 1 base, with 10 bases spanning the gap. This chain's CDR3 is CASNRGRNTEAFF. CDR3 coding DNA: TGTGCCAGTAATCGGGGAAGGAACACTGAAGCTTTCTTT.

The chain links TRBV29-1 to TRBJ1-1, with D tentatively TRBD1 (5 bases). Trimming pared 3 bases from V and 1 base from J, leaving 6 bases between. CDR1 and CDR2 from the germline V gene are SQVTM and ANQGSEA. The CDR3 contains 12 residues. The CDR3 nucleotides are TGCAGCGTTGAGGACACGAACACTGAAGCTTTCTTT. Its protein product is CSVEDTNTEAFF.

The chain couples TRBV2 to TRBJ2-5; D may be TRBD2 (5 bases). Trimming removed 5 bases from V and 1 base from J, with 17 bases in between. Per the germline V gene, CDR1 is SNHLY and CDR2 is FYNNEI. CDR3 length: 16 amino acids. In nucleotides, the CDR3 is TGTGCCAGCAGTCAGTCACTAGTTTTGGTCCAAGAGACCCAGTACTTC. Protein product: CASSQSLVLVQETQYF.

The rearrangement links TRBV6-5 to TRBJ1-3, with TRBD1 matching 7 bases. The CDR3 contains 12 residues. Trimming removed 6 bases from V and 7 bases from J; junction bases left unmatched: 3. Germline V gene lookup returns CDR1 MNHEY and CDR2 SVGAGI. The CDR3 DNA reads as TGTGCCAGCAGGGGCAGGGGGAACACCATATATTTT. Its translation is CASRGRGNTIYF.

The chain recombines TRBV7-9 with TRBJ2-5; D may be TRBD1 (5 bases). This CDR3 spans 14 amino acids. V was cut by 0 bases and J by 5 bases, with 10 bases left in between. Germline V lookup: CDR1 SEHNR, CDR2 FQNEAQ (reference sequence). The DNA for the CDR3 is TGTGCCAGCAGCTTAGCCGGGCCAGGGGAGACCCAGTACTTC. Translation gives CASSLAGPGETQYF.

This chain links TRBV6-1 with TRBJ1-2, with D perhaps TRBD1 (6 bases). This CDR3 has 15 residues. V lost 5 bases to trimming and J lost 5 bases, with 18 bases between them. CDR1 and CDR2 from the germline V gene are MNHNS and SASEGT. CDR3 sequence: CASSPGQNKVYGYTF. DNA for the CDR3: TGTGCCAGCAGTCCCGGACAGAATAAGGTATATGGCTACACCTTC.